The source of this T cell receptor (beta chain) is a study of PD-L1 blockade in urothelial cancer. Study-level information: Prior chemotherapy ranged from 0 to 3 regimens per patient. Researchers found blood samples held a median of 141,255 T cells.

The CDR3 has 14 amino acids. V lost 3 bases and J lost 6; bases outside the gene matches: 3. CDR1 and CDR2 from the germline V gene are SGDLS and YYNGEE. Study-wide points: Below-median pretreatment blood TCR clonality was a predictor of better survival.

This clone was observed a handful of times. The antigen is not known. TCRdb keeps only in-frame clones here, not all; method: immunoSEQ multiplex PCR. The sample holds under 70,000 clones, 85% to 90% seen once. Noted time point: pretreatment peripheral blood. Samples spanned pretreatment and treatment, with 1 to 8 time points per patient. The TCR sequence derives from a man between 65 and 79 years old with urothelial cancer. This chain connects TRBV9 to TRBJ1-2; TRBD1 matches 12 bases. The sample in question was PBMCs, obtained around atezolizumab (anti-PD-L1) treatment. The CDR3 spells CASSGDRGPHGYTF. The CDR3 DNA follows: TGTGCCAGCAGCGGGGACAGGGGGCCGCATGGCTACACCTTC.